These 14 T cell receptor beta chains were sequenced from one sample in a study of cytotoxic CD8 clonotypes in ibrutinib-treated CLL. This table comes from immunoSEQ multiplex PCR, and its TCRdb copy is limited to in-frame clones, with some not included. The sample carries 330,000 or so clones, over 55% recorded once. The input for sequencing was PBMCs, taken after 36 months of ibrutinib treatment. The receptors come from a human donor with chronic lymphocytic leukemia.

CDR3 bases: TGCGCCAGCAGCCAACCAGACAGGGACCAAGAGACCCAGTACTTC. Protein product: CASSQPDRDQETQYF. The chain joins TRBV4-1 to TRBJ2-5; 7 nucleotides align to TRBD1. The V segment lost 2 bases and the J segment 0 bases; nucleotides outside the gene matches: 3. CDR3 length: 15 amino acids. CDR1 is MGHRA and CDR2 is YSYEKL in the germline V gene.

In DNA, the CDR3 is TGTGCCAGCAGGGAAAAGGGAGTCGGGGAGCAGTTCTTC. Protein product: CASREKGVGEQFF. The J gene is TRBJ2-1, the V gene TRBV9, with D possibly matching TRBD2 (5 bases). Deletions cut 5 bases from V and 10 bases from J, with 16 bases between. The CDR3 has 13 residues. CDR1 and CDR2 (germline): SGDLS, YYNGEE.

V is TRBV29-1 and J is TRBJ2-3; the D is unclear. Germline V gene sequence: CDR1 SQVTM, CDR2 ANQGSEA. Trimming left V 6 bases short and J 2 bases short, with 9 bases between. The CDR3 runs 12 residues. CDR3 in amino acids: CSVALNTDTQYF. The CDR3 DNA sequence: TGCAGCGTCGCCCTTAACACAGATACGCAGTATTTT.

This chain uses TRBV2 with TRBJ1-2, with D maybe TRBD1 (5 bases). V dropped 6 bases and J dropped 5 bases, with 25 bases sitting between them. The CDR3 length is 17 residues. Germline V gives CDR1 SNHLY, CDR2 FYNNEI. The CDR3 coding sequence is TGTGCCAGCAGGCTTCCCCCCAGACTGGAGAAGGGGTATGGCTACACCTTC. Protein: CASRLPPRLEKGYGYTF.

This rearrangement joins TRBV5-1 to TRBJ1-2; TRBD1 aligns across 8 bases. The CDR3 runs to 13 residues. V shed 4 bases and J 8 bases; nucleotides not matched to a gene: 7. Germline values: CDR1 SGHRS, CDR2 YFSETQ. CDR3 region: CASSDGQGPGYTF. Written as DNA, the CDR3 is TGCGCCAGCAGCGATGGACAGGGCCCCGGCTACACCTTC.

V gene TRBV27 combines with J gene TRBJ1-1; D possibly corresponds to TRBD1 (5 bases). V dropped 5 bases and J dropped 7 bases, with 14 bases sitting between them. CDR3 length: 13 amino acids. Germline V lookup: CDR1 MNHEY, CDR2 SMNVEV (reference sequence). CDR3 in DNA: TGTGCCAGCAGTCTCAGGACGAGGGGTGAAGCTTTCTTT. Translating gives CASSLRTRGEAFF.

The gene calls are TRBV11-2 and TRBJ1-1, with D unclear. This CDR3 is built from 14 residues. V lost 5 bases and J 0 bases, leaving 10 bases between the germline ends. Germline CDR1 is SGHAT and CDR2 is FQNNGV. DNA of the CDR3: TGTGCCAGCAGCCCTCTTCAGCTGAACACTGAAGCTTTCTTT. Protein: CASSPLQLNTEAFF.

The chain links TRBV28 to TRBJ2-7; the D gene is possibly TRBD2 (6 bases). V lost 3 bases to trimming and J lost 5 bases, with 20 bases between them. CDR1 MDHEN and CDR2 SYDVKM come from the germline V gene. CDR3 length equals 16 residues. CDR3 loop: CASSFSTGVVNHEQYF. In DNA form, the CDR3 reads TGTGCCAGCAGTTTCTCCACGGGGGTTGTTAACCACGAGCAGTACTTC.

This clone was recorded once. CDR3 residues: CASSLAVTPATNEKLFF. CDR3 sequence (DNA): TGCGCCAGCAGCTTGGCCGTAACACCTGCAACTAATGAAAAACTGTTTTTT. The chain recombines TRBV5-1 with TRBJ1-4; D unresolved. The V end lost 0 bases, the J end lost 0 bases, and 12 bases lay between the germline ends. From germline, CDR1 is SGHRS and CDR2 YFSETQ. The CDR3 is 17 amino acids.

The rearrangement uses TRBV11-2 and TRBJ2-1, with TRBD2 as a possible D gene (6 bases). The V end was cut by 5 bases, the J end by 5 bases, with 16 bases between. The CDR3 runs 15 residues. CDR1 SGHAT and CDR2 FQNNGV come from the germline V gene. DNA of the CDR3: TGTGCCAGCAGCAACCGGGACTCTATCGACAATGAGCAGTTCTTC. It specifies CASSNRDSIDNEQFF.

There are a few counts of this clone. This chain joins TRBV7-9 and TRBJ2-3, with TRBD1 as a possible D gene (8 bases). V dropped 4 bases and J dropped 4 bases, with 15 bases sitting between them. This CDR3 contains 15 residues. Germline V CDR1 and CDR2: SEHNR, FQNEAQ (reference sequence). CDR3 coding DNA: TGTGCCAGCAGCTCGGACAGGGAGGGGGCAGATACGCAGTATTTT. Amino acids: CASSSDREGADTQYF.

The rearrangement joins TRBV27 to TRBJ2-3, with D perhaps matching TRBD2 (6 bases). Germline assignment: CDR1 MNHEY and CDR2 SMNVEV (reference sequence). This CDR3 region has 15 residues. V was clipped by 3 bases and J by 3 bases, with 13 bases between them. CDR3 sequence: CASSLRGGRTDTQYF. The CDR3, as DNA: TGTGCCAGCAGTTTGCGGGGTGGGAGGACAGATACGCAGTATTTT.

V and J are TRBV4-1 and TRBJ1-1; D perhaps matches TRBD1 (6 bases). The germline CDR1 and CDR2 sequences are MGHRA and YSYEKL. CDR3 length: 13 amino acids. Between the trimmed V and J ends, which lost 2 bases and 10 bases, there was a span of 14 bases. The CDR3 loop reads CASSQPPGTTAFF. The CDR3 DNA reads TGCGCCAGCAGCCAACCCCCCGGGACAACAGCTTTCTTT.

This sequence joins TRBV20-1 and TRBJ2-5, with D uncertain. This CDR3 contains 11 residues. Germline V gives CDR1 DFQATT, CDR2 SNEGSKA (reference sequence). The ends were cut back, 3 bases at V and 4 bases at J, with 6 bases in the middle. The CDR3 loop reads CSASLGETQYF. The CDR3 DNA follows: TGCAGTGCTAGTCTGGGAGAGACCCAGTACTTC.